This T cell receptor (beta chain) was profiled in a study of post-analysis software for immune sequencing data. Presence of unique molecular identifiers characterized the TCR beta cDNA libraries. TCRdb ran MiXCR on the PCR reads and lists one entry per CDR3 protein. The sample has under 200,000 distinct CDR3 sequences, around 36% seen once. This clonotype was recorded a few times. Sequences were derived from blood, sampled after autologous hematopoietic stem cell transplantation. The origin of this receptor is a girl under 18 with multiple sclerosis.

The DNA of the CDR3 is TGCGCCAGCCCGGGACTAGCGGTATACAATGAGCAGTTCTTC. Its translation: CASPGLAVYNEQFF. This chain uses TRBV5-1 with TRBJ2-1; 11 nucleotides agree with TRBD2. CDR3 size: 14 residues. Unmatched junction bases numbered 4, after V lost 7 bases and J lost 4 bases. Germline-derived CDR1 and CDR2 are SGHRS and YFSETQ.